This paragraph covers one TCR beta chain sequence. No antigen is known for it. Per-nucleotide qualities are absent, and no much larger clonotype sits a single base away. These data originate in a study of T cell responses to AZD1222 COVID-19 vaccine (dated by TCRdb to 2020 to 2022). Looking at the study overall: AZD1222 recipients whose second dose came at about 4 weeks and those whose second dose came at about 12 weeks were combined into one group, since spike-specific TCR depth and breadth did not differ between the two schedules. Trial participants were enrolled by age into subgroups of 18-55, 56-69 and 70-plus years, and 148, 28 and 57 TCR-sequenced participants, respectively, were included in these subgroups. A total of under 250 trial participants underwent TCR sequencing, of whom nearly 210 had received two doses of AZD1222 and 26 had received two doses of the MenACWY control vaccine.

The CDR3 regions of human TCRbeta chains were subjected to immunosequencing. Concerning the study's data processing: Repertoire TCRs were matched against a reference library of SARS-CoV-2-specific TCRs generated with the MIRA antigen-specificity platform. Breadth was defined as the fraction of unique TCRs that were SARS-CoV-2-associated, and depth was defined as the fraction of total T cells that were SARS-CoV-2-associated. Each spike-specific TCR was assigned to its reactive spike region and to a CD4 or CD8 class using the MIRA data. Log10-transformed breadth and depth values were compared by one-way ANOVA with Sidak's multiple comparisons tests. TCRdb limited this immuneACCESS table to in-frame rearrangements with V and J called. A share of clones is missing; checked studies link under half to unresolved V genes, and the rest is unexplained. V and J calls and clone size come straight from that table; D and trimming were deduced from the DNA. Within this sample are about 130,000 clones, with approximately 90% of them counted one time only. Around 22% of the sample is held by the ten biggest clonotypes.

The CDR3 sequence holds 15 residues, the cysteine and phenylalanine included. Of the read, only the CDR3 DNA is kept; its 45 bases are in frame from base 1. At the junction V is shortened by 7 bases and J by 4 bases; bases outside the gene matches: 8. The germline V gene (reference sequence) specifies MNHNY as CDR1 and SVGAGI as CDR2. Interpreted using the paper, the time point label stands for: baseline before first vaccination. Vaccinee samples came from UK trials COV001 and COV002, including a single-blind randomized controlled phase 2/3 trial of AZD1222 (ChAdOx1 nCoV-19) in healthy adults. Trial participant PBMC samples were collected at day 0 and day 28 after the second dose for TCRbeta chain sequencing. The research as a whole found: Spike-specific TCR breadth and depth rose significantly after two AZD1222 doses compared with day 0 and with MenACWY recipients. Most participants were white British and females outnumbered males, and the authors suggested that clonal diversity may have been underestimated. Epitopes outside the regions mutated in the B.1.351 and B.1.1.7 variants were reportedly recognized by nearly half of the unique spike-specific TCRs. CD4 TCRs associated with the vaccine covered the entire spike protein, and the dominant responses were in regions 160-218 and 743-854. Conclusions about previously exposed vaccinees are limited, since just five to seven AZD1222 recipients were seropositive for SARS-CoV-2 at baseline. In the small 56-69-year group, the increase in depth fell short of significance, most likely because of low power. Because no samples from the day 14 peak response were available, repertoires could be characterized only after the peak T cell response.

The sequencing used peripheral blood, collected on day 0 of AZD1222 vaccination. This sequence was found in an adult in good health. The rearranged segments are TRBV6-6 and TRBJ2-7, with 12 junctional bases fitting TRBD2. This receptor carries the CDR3 CASTLPTSGGYEQYF. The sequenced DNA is TGTGCCAGCACCTTACCAACTAGCGGGGGGTACGAGCAGTACTTC.